This TCR beta chain is from a study of CDR3 diversity in severe acne. From the PCR reads, TCRdb called clonotypes with MiXCR, one entry per CDR3 protein. Of about 76,000 distinct CDR3 sequences in the sample, under 65% were seen once. The V end lost 4 bases, the J end lost 0 bases, and 8 bases lay between the germline ends. This CDR3 contains 14 residues. CDR1 and CDR2 (germline): SNHLY, FYNNEI. The chain carries TRBV2 and TRBJ2-3; D is unclear. The origin of this receptor is a male donor in good health, without acne. The sequencing input was blood. CDR3 region: CASSVTVSTDTQYF. CDR3 coding DNA: TGTGCCAGCAGTGTCACAGTGAGCACAGATACGCAGTATTTT.